The 28 T cell receptor beta chains presented below share a single source sample, sequenced in a study of OX40 agonist ivuxolimab in advanced cancers. The protocol used for the library was the immunoSEQ multiplex PCR assay. TCRdb holds this immuneACCESS table with in-frame rearrangements only. Some clones are missing; in checked studies, unresolved V genes explain under half, and the rest has no known cause. The sample has tens of thousands of clones on record, around 89% of them singletons. The top ten clones comprise approximately 11% of the sample. This specimen was CD4+ or CD8+ T cells sorted from blood, taken in a trial of the OX40 agonist ivuxolimab. The receptors stem from an adult with an advanced solid tumor such as melanoma, head and neck, liver or kidney cancer.

The CDR3 DNA reads as TGTGCCAGCAGCGCCAGGCCAGAGGGACTAGCGGGGGGGCGGGCCTACGAGCAGTACTTC. This gives the protein CASSARPEGLAGGRAYEQYF. The genes are TRBV6-4 and TRBJ2-7; 16 nucleotides line up with TRBD2. V lost 6 bases and J lost 2; bases outside the gene matches: 16. This CDR3 contains 20 residues. The germline V gene has CDR1 MRHNA and CDR2 SNTAGT.

The chain combines TRBV28 with TRBJ2-7; tentatively, D is TRBD1 (6 bases). The V gene's germline CDR1 is MDHEN and CDR2 SYDVKM. V was clipped by 3 bases and J by 0 bases, with 21 bases between them. The CDR3 is made up of 18 amino acids. The CDR3 sequence is CASSFNPTTGLISYEQYF. CDR3 bases: TGTGCCAGCAGTTTCAACCCTACGACAGGTTTGATCTCCTACGAGCAGTACTTC.

V and J are TRBV19 and TRBJ2-1; either TRBD1 or TRBD2 may fit D (6 bases each). The CDR3 contains 15 residues. Trimming took off 3 bases at V and 7 bases at J, with 16 bases between the two ends. In germline, CDR1 is LNHDA, CDR2 SQIVND (reference sequence). CDR3 in DNA: TGTGCCAGTAGTATGGGGGGCCGAGCTCGGAATGAGCAGTTCTTC. This codes for CASSMGGRARNEQFF.

This clone was seen just once. The chain recombines TRBV18 with TRBJ2-7, with a possible D match to TRBD1 (7 bases). This CDR3 region has 14 residues. Germline V gene lookup returns CDR1 KGHSH and CDR2 LQKENI. Trimming pared 2 bases from V and 1 base from J, leaving 9 bases between. CDR3 region: CASSPAGGSYEQYF. The CDR3 DNA sequence: TGTGCCAGCTCACCAGCAGGGGGGTCCTACGAGCAGTACTTC.

The chain joins TRBV9 to TRBJ1-2, with TRBD1 matching 8 bases. Germline V gene data show CDR1 as SGDLS and CDR2 as YYNGEE. The CDR3 length is 14 residues. The V and J ends lost 7 bases and 3 bases, in that order; junction bases with no gene match: 8. The CDR3 DNA reads as TGTGCCAGCTCTGGGACAGGCCAGGACTATGGCTACACCTTC. Amino acids: CASSGTGQDYGYTF.

This rearrangement joins TRBV27 to TRBJ2-7, with TRBD1 as a possible D gene (6 bases). The ends were cut back, 4 bases at V and 6 bases at J, with 10 bases in the middle. Germline CDR1 is MNHEY and CDR2 is SMNVEV (reference sequence). The CDR3 runs 12 residues. The CDR3 region is CASSSSGAEQYF. CDR3 DNA sequence: TGTGCCAGCAGTTCCTCAGGGGCCGAGCAGTACTTC.

This clone was seen a single time. The chain recombines TRBV27 with TRBJ1-4, with a possible D match to TRBD1 (5 bases). Germline CDR1 MNHEY, CDR2 SMNVEV (reference sequence). CDR3 length: 13 residues. V shed 8 bases and J shed 4 bases, with 11 bases lying between them. The CDR3 region is CASSWGVNEKLFF. For the CDR3, the DNA is TGTGCCAGCTCGTGGGGGGTTAATGAAAAACTGTTTTTT. The full variable domain, in which reference TRBV27 and TRBJ1-4 provide the parts outside the CDR3, is EAQVTQNPRYLITVTGKKLTVTCSQNMNHEYMSWYRQDPGLGLRQIYYSMNVEVTDKGDVPEGYKVSRKEKRNFPLILESPSPNQTSLYFCASSWGVNEKLFFGSGTQLSVL.

The rearrangement links TRBV5-1 to TRBJ2-3; 10 positions match TRBD1. Germline V gene lookup returns CDR1 SGHRS and CDR2 YFSETQ. V trimming: 4 bases; J trimming: 0 bases; junction bases outside the gene matches: 14. This CDR3 comprises 19 residues. The CDR3 reads CASSGGQGDSLTSTDTQYF. CDR3 sequence (DNA): TGCGCCAGCAGCGGTGGACAGGGGGACTCCCTTACTAGCACAGATACGCAGTATTTT.

The J gene is TRBJ2-3, the V gene TRBV9; the D is unclear. The V gene's germline CDR1 is SGDLS and CDR2 YYNGEE. This CDR3 contains 14 residues. The V gene lost 0 bases and the J gene lost 2 bases, with 7 bases spanning the gap. CDR3 sequence (DNA): TGTGCCAGCAGCGTAGCTGACCCCACAGATACGCAGTATTTT. Protein product: CASSVADPTDTQYF.

J is TRBJ2-7 and V is TRBV7-3, with 7 bases matching TRBD1. Trimming cost V 2 bases and J 2 bases; bases outside gene matches: 0. Germline V CDR1 and CDR2: SGHTA, FQGTGA. This CDR3 comprises 13 residues. The CDR3 DNA is TGTGCCAGCAGCTTAGACAGGGCCTACGAGCAGTACTTC. Its translation: CASSLDRAYEQYF. Full variable domain (remainder filled in from reference TRBV7-3 and TRBJ2-7): GAGVSQTPSNKVTEKGKYVELRCDPISGHTALYWYRQSLGQGPEFLIYFQGTGAADDSGLPNDRFFAVRPEGSVSTLKIQRTERGDSAVYLCASSLDRAYEQYFGPGTRLTVT.

This clone has a handful of counts. The chain has TRBV7-9 and TRBJ1-2, with D maybe TRBD1 (5 bases). The V and J ends lost 5 bases and 5 bases respectively, with 12 bases between them. Germline V CDR1 and CDR2: SEHNR, FQNEAQ (reference sequence). The CDR3 consists of 13 residues. The CDR3 loop reads CASSRGTIYGYTF. CDR3 sequence (DNA): TGTGCCAGCAGCCGCGGGACGATATATGGCTACACCTTC.

The chain links TRBV6-5 to TRBJ1-2; D call uncertain. Per the germline V gene, CDR1 is MNHEY and CDR2 is SVGAGI. V was cut by 0 bases and J by 4 bases, with 6 bases left in between. The CDR3 spans 13 residues. The CDR3 sequence: CASSYSEVYGYTF. The DNA for the CDR3 is TGTGCCAGCAGTTACTCGGAAGTCTATGGCTACACCTTC.

This chain connects TRBV29-1 to TRBJ1-2, with 8 bases matching TRBD1. The CDR3 length is 15 residues. V lost 7 bases to trimming and J lost 6 bases; unmatched junction nucleotides: 16. The germline gives CDR1 SQVTM, CDR2 ANQGSEA. The CDR3 DNA sequence: TGCAGCGCATCGCCTCAGGGGGCCGGAGTAGATGGCTACACCTTC. Protein product: CSASPQGAGVDGYTF.

The J gene is TRBJ2-1, the V gene TRBV9; 13 bases fit TRBD2. Germline CDR1 SGDLS, CDR2 YYNGEE. The V and J ends lost 4 bases and 8 bases, in that order; junction bases with no gene match: 6. This CDR3 has 15 amino acids. CDR3 coding DNA: TGTGCCAGCAGCCCGGGACTAGCGGGGTACGATGAGCAGTTCTTC. Protein sequence: CASSPGLAGYDEQFF.

This clone was found a few times. This chain joins TRBV10-3 and TRBJ1-1; the match to TRBD1 covers 9 bases. CDR1 and CDR2 from the germline V gene are ENHRY and SYGVKD. The CDR3 runs to 14 residues. J was trimmed by 4 bases and V by 4 bases; bases with no gene match: 4. CDR3 in DNA: TGTGCCATCAGTGCGCGGGACAGGGCCACTGAAGCTTTCTTT. Residues: CAISARDRATEAFF.

This clone was observed once. The chain couples TRBV2 to TRBJ1-5, with 7 bases that match TRBD1. V was pared by 6 bases and J by 12 bases, with 14 bases of the junction left unmatched. Germline CDR1 and CDR2: SNHLY and FYNNEI. CDR3 size: 14 residues. DNA of the CDR3: TGTGCCAGCAGCCCCGACAGGGTACTTCATGGCCAGCATTTT. Protein sequence: CASSPDRVLHGQHF.

The chain joins TRBV10-2 to TRBJ1-5, with 9 bases aligning to TRBD1. In germline, CDR1 is WSHSY, CDR2 SAAADI. This CDR3 spans 14 amino acids. The trim removed 3 bases at V and 5 bases at J, leaving 2 bases unmatched. Here the CDR3 DNA reads TGCGCCAGCAGTGATGGGACAGGGTATCAGCCCCAGCATTTT. Protein: CASSDGTGYQPQHF.

The chain links TRBV27 to TRBJ2-7; a possible D gene is TRBD2 (5 bases). V lost 1 base, J lost 7 bases, and 17 bases lay in between. Germline V gives CDR1 MNHEY, CDR2 SMNVEV (reference sequence). This CDR3 has 15 amino acids. The CDR3 protein is CASSLLSPSYGEQYF. DNA of the CDR3: TGTGCCAGCAGTTTATTATCGCCTAGCTATGGGGAGCAGTACTTC.

The chain couples TRBV19 to TRBJ2-7, with 10 bases identical to TRBD2. Per the germline V gene, CDR1 is LNHDA and CDR2 is SQIVND (reference sequence). Trimming at V came to 10 bases and at J to 4 bases, leaving 7 bases not matched to a gene. The CDR3 is 13 residues long. In DNA, the CDR3 is TGTGCCACCCGGGAAGCGGGAGGGTACGAGCAGTACTTC. This codes for CATREAGGYEQYF.

This clone has just one count. For the CDR3, the DNA is TGTGCCAGCAGTTTATACGCGGGAGGGCTCTACAATGAGCAGTTCTTC. This codes for CASSLYAGGLYNEQFF. The chain has TRBV27 and TRBJ2-1, with 9 bases identical to TRBD2. CDR3 length equals 16 residues. Unmatched junction bases numbered 4, after V lost 1 base and J lost 3 bases. Germline loops: CDR1 MNHEY, CDR2 SMNVEV (reference sequence).

In its sample, this clone was seen a few times. This chain uses TRBV6-6 with TRBJ1-6; no reliable D call. The germline V gene has CDR1 MNHNY and CDR2 SVGAGI (reference sequence). Trimming pared 5 bases from V and 8 bases from J, leaving 4 bases between. The CDR3 runs to 11 residues. In DNA, the CDR3 is TGTGCCAGCAGTAGTGATTCACCCCTCCACTTT. Its translation: CASSSDSPLHF.

The chain employs TRBV2 and TRBJ1-1, with D perhaps TRBD1 (5 bases). Germline CDR1 is SNHLY and CDR2 is FYNNEI. V dropped 9 bases and J dropped 1 base, with 9 bases sitting between them. This CDR3 comprises 12 residues. Here the CDR3 DNA reads TGTGCCAGTCCAGGGACGAACACTGAAGCTTTCTTT. Encoded protein: CASPGTNTEAFF.

The rearrangement joins TRBV28 to TRBJ2-7, with a tentative D call TRBD2 (6 bases). The CDR3 consists of 13 residues. Germline lookup yields CDR1 MDHEN and CDR2 SYDVKM. Between the trimmed V and J ends, which lost 6 bases and 0 bases, there was a span of 9 bases. The chain's CDR3 is CASSWDFSYEQYF. The CDR3 DNA reads TGTGCCAGCAGCTGGGACTTCTCCTACGAGCAGTACTTC.

This clone has only one observation. This sequence joins TRBV27 and TRBJ2-7; D unresolved. Germline values: CDR1 MNHEY, CDR2 SMNVEV (reference sequence). Trimming took 3 bases from V and 3 from J, leaving 12 bases between them. The CDR3 runs 14 residues. This CDR3 reads CASSLGRVNYEQYF. The CDR3 DNA sequence: TGTGCCAGCAGTTTGGGAAGGGTGAACTACGAGCAGTACTTC.

J is TRBJ1-5 and V is TRBV27; possibly TRBD1 for D (6 bases). The CDR3 consists of 18 residues. Germline V gene lookup returns CDR1 MNHEY and CDR2 SMNVEV (reference sequence). The V end lost 6 bases, the J end lost 2 bases, and 23 bases lay between the germline ends. The CDR3 DNA is TGTGCCAGCAGACCTCTACTACAGGGCTGGTTGGGCAATCAGCCCCAGCATTTT. This sequence encodes CASRPLLQGWLGNQPQHF.

The genes are TRBV6-5 and TRBJ1-5, with TRBD1 matching over 7 bases. Trimming at V came to 10 bases and at J to 9 bases, leaving 9 bases not matched to a gene. Germline V lookup: CDR1 MNHEY, CDR2 SVGAGI. The CDR3 spans 12 residues. CDR3 amino acids: CATGGGSWPQHF. The CDR3 DNA is TGTGCCACTGGAGGGGGCTCGTGGCCCCAGCATTTT.

The chain couples TRBV11-2 to TRBJ2-7; 7 nucleotides line up with TRBD2. The CDR3 is 11 residues long. V lost 5 bases to trimming and J lost 6 bases; unmatched junction nucleotides: 1. Per the germline V gene, CDR1 is SGHAT and CDR2 is FQNNGV. This CDR3 is CASSRGGEQYF. DNA of the CDR3: TGTGCCAGCAGCCGCGGGGGCGAGCAGTACTTC.

This clone was counted a single time. The rearrangement links TRBV30 to TRBJ1-2; unclear D gene. The V gene's germline CDR1 is GTSNPN and CDR2 SVGIG (reference sequence). Trimming left V 3 bases short and J 8 bases short, with 13 bases between. The CDR3 is 12 amino acids. CDR3 bases: TGTGCCTGGAGCCTAGGGTTAGGCGGCTACACCTTC. This sequence encodes CAWSLGLGGYTF. The whole variable domain, remainder taken from reference TRBV30 and TRBJ1-2, is SQTIHQWPATLVQPVGSPLSLECTVEGTSNPNLYWYRQAAGRGLQLLFYSVGIGQISSEVPQNLSASRPQDRQFILSSKKLLLSDSGFYLCAWSLGLGGYTFGSGTRLTVV.